A single sample is the source of the 28 T cell receptor beta chains below, sequenced in a study of shared clonotypes between healthy human individuals. Using immunoSEQ multiplex PCR, the repertoire was profiled, and TCRdb retains in-frame clones only, with some absent. The table shows 2.5 million or so clones, with 90% to 95% occurring only once. The sample consisted of naive CD4+ T cells sorted from blood. Subset given: CD45RA+ positively selected. The receptor set was obtained from a man aged 18-30 years in good health.

J is TRBJ2-1 and V is TRBV18; D might be TRBD2 (6 bases). The CDR3 contains 17 residues. V dropped 3 bases and J dropped 3 bases, with 18 bases sitting between them. CDR1 KGHSH and CDR2 LQKENI come from the germline V gene. CDR3 sequence: CASSPPQIGAGYNEQFF. As DNA, the CDR3 is TGTGCCAGCTCACCGCCGCAGATTGGAGCGGGCTACAATGAGCAGTTCTTC.

The chain links TRBV27 to TRBJ2-7, with TRBD1 matching over 8 bases. The CDR3 has 14 amino acids. Germline values: CDR1 MNHEY, CDR2 SMNVEV (reference sequence). V lost 6 bases and J lost 0; bases outside the gene matches: 4. The CDR3 nucleotides read TGTGCCAGCAGGGGGACAGGTGTCTCCTACGAGCAGTACTTC. This sequence encodes CASRGTGVSYEQYF.

This clone came up once. This chain joins TRBV27 and TRBJ2-7; the match to TRBD1 covers 9 bases. Germline CDR1 reads MNHEY; CDR2 reads SMNVEV (reference sequence). Trimming removed 6 bases from V and 2 bases from J; junction bases left unmatched: 8. The CDR3 sequence is 15 residues long. For the CDR3, the DNA is TGTGCCAGCAGCCCTTTTGGGACAGGGACCTACGAGCAGTACTTC. Translating gives CASSPFGTGTYEQYF.

The V gene is TRBV7-2, the J gene TRBJ2-7; D may match TRBD1 or TRBD2 (5 bases each). The length of the CDR3 is 16 residues. Trimming shortened V by 1 base and J by 2 bases, and 15 bases separated the two germline ends. The germline V gene has CDR1 SGHTA and CDR2 FQGNSA. The CDR3 reads CASSLVSGDLPYEQYF. CDR3 DNA: TGTGCCAGCAGCTTAGTATCTGGGGACCTCCCCTACGAGCAGTACTTC.

The genes are TRBV9 and TRBJ1-6; D is uncertain. The germline V and J ends were trimmed by 0 bases and 0 bases, with 13 bases remaining between them. The CDR3 runs to 18 residues. Germline V gene lookup returns CDR1 SGDLS and CDR2 YYNGEE. Here the CDR3 DNA reads TGTGCCAGCAGCGTAGTTCCAGTCCCGCGCTCCTATAATTCACCCCTCCACTTT. Encoded protein: CASSVVPVPRSYNSPLHF.

The chain is built from TRBV7-9 and TRBJ1-1; D is unclear. Germline V gene data show CDR1 as SEHNR and CDR2 as FQNEAQ (reference sequence). The CDR3 length is 13 residues. V dropped 0 bases and J dropped 6 bases, with 8 bases sitting between them. In DNA form, the CDR3 reads TGTGCCAGCAGCTTAGCGGACGGCCCTGAAGCTTTCTTT. Protein sequence: CASSLADGPEAFF.

V and J are TRBV28 and TRBJ2-7, with 7 bases that match TRBD2. Germline-derived CDR1 and CDR2 are MDHEN and SYDVKM. V shed 7 bases and J 5 bases; nucleotides not matched to a gene: 11. This CDR3 contains 14 residues. The CDR3 protein is CASKPGLRNHEQYF. The CDR3 DNA follows: TGTGCCAGCAAACCGGGACTAAGGAACCACGAGCAGTACTTC. Supplemented by reference TRBV28 and TRBJ2-7, the full variable domain reads DVKVTQSSRYLVKRTGEKVFLECVQDMDHENMFWYRQDPGLGLRLIYFSYDVKMKEKGDIPEGYSVSREKKERFSLILESASTNQTSMYLCASKPGLRNHEQYFGPGTRLTVT.

The chain combines TRBV9 with TRBJ2-2; D is uncertain. The CDR3 is made up of 16 amino acids. Germline-derived CDR1 and CDR2 are SGDLS and YYNGEE. V was clipped by 4 bases and J by 4 bases, with 17 bases between them. The CDR3 protein is CASSPSPSFGTGELFF. The CDR3 nucleotides read TGTGCCAGCAGCCCCAGCCCCTCCTTTGGCACCGGGGAGCTGTTTTTT.

The CDR3 DNA sequence: TGTGCCAGCAGCTTTCTAGACAGGTCGGATTCGATAGGGGGCTACACCTTC. Residues: CASSFLDRSDSIGGYTF. V is TRBV11-2 and J is TRBJ1-2, with TRBD1 as a possible D gene (6 bases). V lost 3 bases and J lost 8, with 25 bases in between. The germline V gene encodes CDR1 SGHAT and CDR2 FQNNGV. The CDR3 runs to 17 residues.

The chain is built from TRBV2 and TRBJ2-5; TRBD2 matches 9 bases. CDR3 length: 15 residues. Germline lookup yields CDR1 SNHLY and CDR2 FYNNEI. V shed 6 bases and J 2 bases; nucleotides not matched to a gene: 7. The CDR3 nucleotides read TGTGCCAGCAGGGAGCGGGGGGCGAAGCAAGAGACCCAGTACTTC. Amino acid sequence: CASRERGAKQETQYF. The variable domain in full, with the rest retrieved from reference TRBV2 and TRBJ2-5, is EPEVTQTPSHQVTQMGQEVILRCVPISNHLYFYWYRQILGQKVEFLVSFYNNEISEKSEIFDDQFSVERPDGSNFTLKIRSTKLEDSAMYFCASRERGAKQETQYFGPGTRLLVL.

For this clone: In the same sample, other DNA sequences code for this CDR3. The gene calls are TRBV7-9 and TRBJ2-3; D gene unclear. Germline CDR1 reads SEHNR; CDR2 reads FQNEAQ (reference sequence). V lost 4 bases and J 2 bases, leaving 4 bases between the germline ends. The CDR3 totals 12 residues. The CDR3 sequence: CASSSSTDTQYF. As DNA, the CDR3 is TGTGCCAGCAGCTCATCCACAGATACGCAGTATTTT.

In this sample, this clone turned up once. V usage is TRBV7-8 and J usage is TRBJ1-6, with D unresolved. CDR1 SGHVS and CDR2 FQNEAQ come from the germline V gene. CDR3 length: 19 residues. The V end was cut by 3 bases, the J end by 1 base, with 19 bases between. CDR3 bases: TGTGCCAGCAGCTTCCCCCCAGGATTCAGAGGGTCCTATAATTCACCCCTCCACTTT. This codes for CASSFPPGFRGSYNSPLHF.

A single count supports this clone. Other DNA sequences in this specimen translate into the identical CDR3. The V call is TRBV6-5, the J call TRBJ2-5; 11 positions agree with TRBD2. The CDR3 runs to 16 residues. Trimming removed 0 bases from V and 1 base from J; junction bases left unmatched: 1. Germline CDR1 reads MNHEY; CDR2 reads SVGAGI. CDR3: CASSYSLAGAQETQYF. The CDR3 coding sequence is TGTGCCAGCAGTTACTCACTAGCGGGAGCCCAAGAGACCCAGTACTTC.

The CDR3 bases are TGTGCCAGCAGCTTAGGGGGGACAGGGGGCGCGAGGGAGCAGTACTTC. Translating gives CASSLGGTGGAREQYF. The rearrangement uses TRBV7-2 and TRBJ2-7; 12 nucleotides match TRBD1. The CDR3 covers 16 residues. J was trimmed by 7 bases and V by 1 base; bases with no gene match: 8. The germline CDR1 and CDR2 sequences are SGHTA and FQGNSA.

The CDR3 protein is CASSFGGLEKTQYF. CDR3 DNA sequence: TGTGCCAGCAGTTTCGGGGGACTTGAGAAGACCCAGTACTTC. V is TRBV27 and J is TRBJ2-5; TRBD2 is a possible D gene (6 bases). V was shortened by 3 bases and J by 6 bases, with 14 bases between the two germline ends. This CDR3 region has 14 residues. Germline loops: CDR1 MNHEY, CDR2 SMNVEV (reference sequence).

As for this clone: Other DNA sequences of this sample code for an identical CDR3. V usage is TRBV25-1 and J usage is TRBJ2-7; 11 nucleotides line up with TRBD2. Germline V gene data show CDR1 as MGHDK and CDR2 as SYGVNS. Trimming at V came to 2 bases and at J to 1 base, leaving 1 base not matched to a gene. The CDR3 totals 15 residues. CDR3 DNA: TGTGCCAGCAGTGAAACTAGCGGGGGATCCTACGAGCAGTACTTC. It yields the protein CASSETSGGSYEQYF.

This clone was picked up a small number of times. The rearrangement uses TRBV7-8 and TRBJ1-2; 9 bases align to TRBD1. The CDR3 has 16 residues. The ends lost 0 bases at V and 5 bases at J; junction bases unmatched: 7. Germline CDR1 and CDR2: SGHVS and FQNEAQ. The CDR3: CASSLARGQGEYGYTF. In DNA, the CDR3 is TGTGCCAGCAGCTTAGCAAGGGGACAGGGAGAGTATGGCTACACCTTC.

The chain has TRBV28 and TRBJ1-4, with 11 bases lining up with TRBD1. After removal of 5 bases from V and 7 bases from J, the junction contained 9 bases not matched to a gene. Per germline, CDR1 MDHEN and CDR2 SYDVKM. The CDR3 loop spans 16 amino acids. CDR3 nucleotide sequence: TGTGCCAGCAGTCCCCAGGACAGGGGGCCGGGTGAAAAACTGTTTTTT. This encodes CASSPQDRGPGEKLFF.

V and J are TRBV9 and TRBJ1-4; possibly TRBD1 for D (6 bases). CDR1 is SGDLS, CDR2 YYNGEE, per germline. This CDR3 contains 16 residues. The V gene lost 4 bases and the J gene lost 1 base, with 14 bases spanning the gap. In nucleotides, the CDR3 is TGTGCCAGCAGCCCCGGACAGTTCAAAACTAATGAAAAACTGTTTTTT. As protein: CASSPGQFKTNEKLFF.

The chain is built from TRBV6-1 and TRBJ2-3; D might be TRBD2 (6 bases). The CDR3 length is 13 residues. The germline gives CDR1 MNHNS, CDR2 SASEGT. V lost 7 bases and J 6 bases, leaving 14 bases between the germline ends. In DNA, the CDR3 is TGTGCCAGCACGAGACTAGTAACTGATACGCAGTATTTT. This encodes CASTRLVTDTQYF.

The chain couples TRBV19 to TRBJ2-1; TRBD2 aligns across 10 bases. Germline CDR1 LNHDA, CDR2 SQIVND (reference sequence). The CDR3 contains 14 residues. The ends lost 10 bases at V and 6 bases at J; junction bases unmatched: 9. This CDR3 is CATSGRSGSNEQFF. The CDR3 bases are TGTGCCACTAGCGGGAGATCGGGAAGCAATGAGCAGTTCTTC.

The chain recombines TRBV7-9 with TRBJ2-7; 7 bases agree with TRBD2. The CDR3 runs 15 residues. Germline loops: CDR1 SEHNR, CDR2 FQNEAQ (reference sequence). V shed 4 bases and J 6 bases; nucleotides not matched to a gene: 12. CDR3 residues: CASSSVGGSPGEQYF. Written as DNA, the CDR3 is TGTGCCAGCAGCTCAGTGGGGGGGTCCCCCGGCGAGCAGTACTTC.

V is TRBV4-1 and J is TRBJ2-4; 12 bases line up with TRBD2. This CDR3 is 19 amino acids long. After removal of 4 bases from V and 0 bases from J, the junction contained 10 bases not matched to a gene. Germline CDR1 MGHRA, CDR2 YSYEKL. CDR3 region: CASSPTATSGSGAKNIQYF. CDR3 DNA sequence: TGCGCCAGCAGCCCTACGGCGACTAGCGGGAGTGGAGCCAAAAACATTCAGTACTTC.

The CDR3 sequence is CASSPPGEAGANVLTF. DNA for the CDR3: TGTGCCAGCAGCCCGCCGGGGGAGGCTGGGGCCAACGTCCTGACTTTC. The V gene is TRBV5-4, the J gene TRBJ2-6; tentatively, D is TRBD2 (6 bases). V lost 4 bases and J lost 2, with 13 bases in between. CDR1 SGHNT and CDR2 YYREEE come from the germline V gene (reference sequence). This CDR3 contains 16 residues.

The rearrangement uses TRBV18 and TRBJ2-7, with unresolved D. Germline values: CDR1 KGHSH, CDR2 LQKENI. Trimming pared 3 bases from V and 6 bases from J, leaving 18 bases between. The CDR3 sequence is 15 residues long. CDR3 nucleotide sequence: TGTGCCAGCTCACCCCGACAAGGAGATTATCCCGAGCAGTACTTC. Encoded protein: CASSPRQGDYPEQYF.

The gene calls are TRBV6-1 and TRBJ2-7; tentatively, D is TRBD2 (5 bases). This CDR3 contains 11 residues. Germline V gene data show CDR1 as MNHNS and CDR2 as SASEGT. V was shortened by 8 bases and J by 4 bases, with 9 bases between the two germline ends. CDR3 protein: CASDGEYEQYF. The CDR3 DNA follows: TGTGCCAGCGATGGGGAGTACGAGCAGTACTTC.

The rearrangement joins TRBV9 to TRBJ2-1, with D possibly being TRBD2 (5 bases). This CDR3 comprises 13 residues. Germline-derived CDR1 and CDR2 are SGDLS and YYNGEE. Trimming cost V 7 bases and J 7 bases, with 15 bases left between them. CDR3 in DNA: TGTGCCAGCTCGCCCGAGACTACGAATGAGCAGTTCTTC. It translates to CASSPETTNEQFF.

The rearrangement uses TRBV28 and TRBJ1-6, with unresolved D. Trimming took off 8 bases at V and 9 bases at J, with 11 bases between the two ends. The CDR3 is 12 residues long. CDR1 and CDR2 (germline): MDHEN, SYDVKM. The DNA for the CDR3 is TGTGCCAGCTTGGGATTGGGTTCACCCCTCCACTTT. Its protein product is CASLGLGSPLHF.